This T cell receptor (beta chain) was captured by sequencing in a study of blood T cell repertoires in COVID-19. Profiling relied on immunoSEQ multiplex PCR, and the TCRdb table lists in-frame clones only, not all of them. This sample yields about 50,000 clones, of which 83% are seen a single time; 15% to 20% belongs to the top ten. The CDR3 is made up of 14 amino acids. V lost 6 bases, J lost 2 bases, and 11 bases lay in between. Germline V lookup: CDR1 GTSNPN, CDR2 SVGIG (reference sequence). The source material was peripheral blood. The TCR originated in a man aged 40-49 years with acute or convalescent COVID-19. The chain links TRBV30 to TRBJ1-6; D is unclear. The CDR3 DNA follows: TGTGCCTGTTCAACCGGGACCTATAATTCACCCCTCCACTTT. Its translation is CACSTGTYNSPLHF.